This T cell receptor beta chain was found in a study of technical replicates of blood from a handful of donors. Assay used: immunoSEQ multiplex PCR; TCRdb lists only in-frame clones, some missing. The profile shows tens of thousands of clones, roughly 94% of them singletons. Germline V gene lookup returns CDR1 SGHVS and CDR2 FNYEAQ. J gave up 2 bases and V 5 bases, and 4 bases lay outside the gene matches. The CDR3 is made up of 15 amino acids. This clone was observed once. The material sequenced was T cells isolated from PBMCs. J is TRBJ2-3 and V is TRBV7-6, with 10 bases identical to TRBD1. This sequence originates from a human donor in good health. Here the CDR3 reads CASSRQGAYTDTQYF. CDR3 DNA sequence: TGTGCCAGCAGCCGACAGGGGGCCTACACAGATACGCAGTATTTT.